This T cell receptor (beta chain) was found in a study of post-analysis software for immune sequencing data. In regard to this clonotype: Antigen: not known.

The CDR3 length is 15 residues. CDR1 SNHLY and CDR2 FYNNEI come from the germline V gene. V shed 3 bases, J shed 3 bases, and the junction held 4 bases outside the gene matches. Broader study findings: Compared with controls, patients had more of roughly 5 TRBV segments, including TRBV5-6, TRBV5-1 and TRBV20-1.

TCR beta cDNA libraries had unique molecular identifiers. Between 1 and 10 million T cells gave rise to approximately 520,000 cDNA molecules. Each CDR3 protein is one row after TCRdb ran MiXCR on the PCR reads. The sample includes roughly 800,000 distinct CDR3 sequences, around 53% of them seen just once. The specimen sequenced was blood. This clonotype originated in a girl aged 5-17 years with multiple sclerosis. The chain links TRBV2 to TRBJ2-7; 11 bases line up with TRBD2. The CDR3, as DNA: TGTGCCAGCAGTGACGGGACTAGCGGAAACTACGAGCAGTACTTC. Translated, it gives CASSDGTSGNYEQYF. The entire variable domain, with the rest obtained from reference TRBV2 and TRBJ2-7, is as follows: EPEVTQTPSHQVTQMGQEVILRCVPISNHLYFYWYRQILGQKVEFLVSFYNNEISEKSEIFDDQFSVERPDGSNFTLKIRSTKLEDSAMYFCASSDGTSGNYEQYFGPGTRLTVT.